This T cell receptor beta chain was documented in a study of beta chain features in type 1 diabetes. In the study overall: Across all samples, over 85 million sorted cells were examined.

Notes on the study in general: More deletions and fewer insertions at VDJ junctions were seen in type 1 diabetes patients.

This clone was seen at least ten times. No antigen is known for it. This specimen includes other DNA sequences encoding the same CDR3. Expressed TCRB transcripts were sequenced, since all the RNA that had been isolated was reverse transcribed. Sequencing used immunoSEQ multiplex PCR; TCRdb keeps in-frame clones, though not all of them. The table lists 250,000 to 300,000 clones, roughly 8% of them singletons. V dropped 3 bases and J dropped 5 bases, with 7 bases sitting between them. The length of the CDR3 is 12 residues. CDR1 is SNHLY, CDR2 FYNNEI, per germline. The receptor was isolated from a woman aged 18 to 35 in good health. The chain combines TRBV2 with TRBJ2-5; D uncertain. The source material was central memory CD4+ T cells from blood. This chain's CDR3 is CASSETRETQYF. The CDR3 bases are TGTGCCAGCAGTGAGACCCGGGAGACCCAGTACTTC.